Listed below are T cell receptor beta chains from one sample, sequenced in a study of shared clonotypes between healthy human individuals. Profiling relied on immunoSEQ multiplex PCR, and the TCRdb table lists in-frame clones only, not all of them. The sample records roughly 2,300,000 clones, roughly 92% being singletons. The sample consisted of naive CD4+ T cells from PBMCs. These receptor sequences come from a man aged 18 to 35 in good health. Some clones in this sample may be carry-over from other donors' samples. Each CDR3 is given with its conserved first and last residue. A D gene is named only where the DNA matches it firmly. The size of a clone is reported for some rows only, either as once, few or many, or as a class for expanded clones.

NA TRBJ2-5 TRBV5-1 NA CASSLGPGQETQYF TGCGCCAGCAGCTTGGGTCCGGGCCAAGAGACCCAGTACTTC
NA TRBJ2-2 TRBV5-6 NA CASSSVGTANTGELFF TGTGCCAGCAGCTCGGTCGGGACGGCGAACACCGGGGAGCTGTTTTTT
NA TRBJ1-1 TRBV10-3 TRBD1 CAISPGQGANTEAFF TGTGCCATCAGTCCGGGACAGGGGGCGAACACTGAAGCTTTCTTT
once TRBJ1-1 TRBV9 NA CASSYTGSTEAFF TGTGCCAGCAGCTACACAGGGTCCACTGAAGCTTTCTTT
NA TRBJ2-1 TRBV9 TRBD2 CASSALAGGSYNEQFF TGTGCCAGCAGCGCCCTAGCGGGAGGCTCCTACAATGAGCAGTTCTTC
NA TRBJ1-2 TRBV29-1 NA CSVETFLGLGGYTF TGCAGCGTTGAGACCTTTCTAGGGCTGGGTGGCTACACCTTC
NA TRBJ2-5 TRBV7-6 TRBD2 CASSNRLAGSEETQYF TGTGCCAGCAGCAACAGACTAGCGGGATCGGAGGAGACCCAGTACTTC
NA TRBJ2-3 TRBV4-2 NA CASSQGPDRYTDTQYF TGTGCCAGCAGCCAAGGCCCGGACAGATACACAGATACGCAGTATTTT
NA TRBJ1-5 TRBV5-4 NA CASSLDNQPQHF TGTGCCAGCAGCTTGGATAATCAGCCCCAGCATTTT
NA TRBJ1-3 TRBV7-2 NA CASSTGGSGNTIYF TGTGCCAGCAGCACCGGGGGCTCTGGAAACACCATATATTTT
NA TRBJ2-1 TRBV27 TRBD2 CASRVQGTSGYNEQFF TGTGCCAGCAGGGTACAAGGGACTAGCGGGTACAATGAGCAGTTCTTC
once TRBJ2-5 TRBV19 NA CASSSRMGRETQYF TGTGCCAGTAGTAGTCGTATGGGGCGAGAGACCCAGTACTTC
NA TRBJ2-7 TRBV5-1 NA CASSLGPELRGEQYF TGCGCCAGCAGCCTGGGACCGGAGCTACGGGGCGAGCAGTACTTC
once TRBJ1-2 TRBV9 NA CASSVSGLSYGYTF TGTGCCAGCAGCGTATCGGGGTTGAGCTATGGCTACACCTTC
NA TRBJ1-5 TRBV10-1 NA CASSESGRDQPQHF TGCGCCAGCAGTGAATCAGGGCGAGATCAGCCCCAGCATTTT
once TRBJ2-3 TRBV19 TRBD1 CATGDRAPDTQYF TGTGCCACCGGCGACAGGGCCCCGGATACGCAGTATTTT
once TRBJ2-3 TRBV10-3 TRBD2 CASSRRAGTRSGWDTQYF TGTGCCTCCTCCAGGAGAGCGGGGACCCGCTCCGGTTGGGATACGCAGTATTTT
NA TRBJ2-1 TRBV11-2 NA CASILTAGKDNEQFF TGTGCCAGCATACTTACGGCAGGGAAGGACAATGAGCAGTTCTTC
NA TRBJ1-1 TRBV18 NA CASSTSGGTEAFF TGTGCCAGCTCAACCAGCGGGGGCACTGAAGCTTTCTTT
NA TRBJ2-7 TRBV11-1 TRBD2 CASSLAFSGGPPYEQYF TGTGCCAGCAGCTTAGCGTTCAGCGGGGGGCCTCCCTACGAGCAGTACTTC
NA TRBJ2-2 TRBV6-6 TRBD1 CASIGTGATGELFF TGTGCCAGCATTGGAACAGGGGCCACCGGGGAGCTGTTTTTT